A single T cell receptor beta chain is shown here with its context. Its specificity is unknown. The data stem from a study of vaccination effects on CD4 cells after COVID-19. V lost 0 bases to trimming and J lost 0 bases, with 7 bases between them. This CDR3 contains 15 residues. Germline V gene data show CDR1 as SGHRS and CDR2 as YFSETQ. The assay was immunoSEQ multiplex PCR, and TCRdb's table has in-frame clones only and misses some. The table lists tens of thousands of clones, around 75% of them singletons, with approximately 35% in the top ten. Expansion with viral peptide pools was applied to antigen-specific CD4+ T cells by the ViraFEST assay prior to sequencing. Cells that had been cultured for ten to eleven days were the source of isolated CD4+ T cells. A PCR test confirmed that the person had SARS-CoV-2 infection between March and December 2020.

J is TRBJ2-1 and V is TRBV5-1; a possible D gene is TRBD2 (5 bases). The source of this sequence is a human donor who had a prior SARS-CoV-2 infection. Sample: CD4+ T cells from PBMCs cultured with a peptide pool, taken before COVID-19 vaccination. In nucleotides, the CDR3 is TGCGCCAGCAGCTTGGCGGGGAGCTCCTACAATGAGCAGTTCTTC. This codes for CASSLAGSSYNEQFF. Looking up the rest from reference TRBV5-1 and TRBJ2-1 gives the full variable domain: KAGVTQTPRYLIKTRGQQVTLSCSPISGHRSVSWYQQTPGQGLQFLFEYFSETQRNKGNFPGRFSGRQFSNSRSEMNVSTLELGDSALYLCASSLAGSSYNEQFFGPGTRLTVL.